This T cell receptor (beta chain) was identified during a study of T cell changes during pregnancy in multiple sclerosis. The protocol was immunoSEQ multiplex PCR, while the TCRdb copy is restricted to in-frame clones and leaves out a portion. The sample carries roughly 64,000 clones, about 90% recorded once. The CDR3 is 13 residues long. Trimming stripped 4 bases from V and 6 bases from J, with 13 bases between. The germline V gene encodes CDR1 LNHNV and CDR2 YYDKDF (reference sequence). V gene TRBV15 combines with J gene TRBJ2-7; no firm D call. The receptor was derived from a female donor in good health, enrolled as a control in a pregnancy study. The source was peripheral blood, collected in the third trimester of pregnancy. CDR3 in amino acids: CATSTPNLSEQYF. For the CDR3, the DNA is TGTGCCACCAGCACCCCGAACCTAAGCGAGCAGTACTTC.